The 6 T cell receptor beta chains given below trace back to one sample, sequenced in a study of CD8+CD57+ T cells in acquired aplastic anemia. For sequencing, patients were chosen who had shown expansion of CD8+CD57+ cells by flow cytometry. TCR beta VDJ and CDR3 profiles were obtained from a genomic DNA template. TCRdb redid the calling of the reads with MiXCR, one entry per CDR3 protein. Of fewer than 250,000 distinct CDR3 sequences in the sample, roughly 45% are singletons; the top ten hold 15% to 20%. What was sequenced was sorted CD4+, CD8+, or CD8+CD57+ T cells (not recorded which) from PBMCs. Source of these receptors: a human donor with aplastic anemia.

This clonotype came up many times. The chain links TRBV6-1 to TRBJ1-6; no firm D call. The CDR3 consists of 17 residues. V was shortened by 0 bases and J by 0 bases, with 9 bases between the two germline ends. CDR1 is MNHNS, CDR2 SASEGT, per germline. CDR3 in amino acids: CASSEAQASSYNSPLHF. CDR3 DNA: TGTGCCAGCAGTGAAGCGCAGGCGTCCTCCTATAATTCACCCCTCCACTTT.

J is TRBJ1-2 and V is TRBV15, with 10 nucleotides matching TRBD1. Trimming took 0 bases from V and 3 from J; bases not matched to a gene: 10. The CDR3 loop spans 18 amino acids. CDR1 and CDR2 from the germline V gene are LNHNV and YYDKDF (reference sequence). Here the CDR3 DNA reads TGTGCCACCAGCAGAGATCTCACCGGGGACAGGGGATACTATGGCTACACCTTC. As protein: CATSRDLTGDRGYYGYTF.

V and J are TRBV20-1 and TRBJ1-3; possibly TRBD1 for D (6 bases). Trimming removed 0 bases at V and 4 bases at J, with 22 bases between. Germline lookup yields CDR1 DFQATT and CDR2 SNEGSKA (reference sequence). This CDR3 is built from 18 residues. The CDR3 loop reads CSARDQGPGDMGGNTIYF. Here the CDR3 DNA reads TGCAGTGCTAGAGATCAGGGGCCGGGGGATATGGGGGGAAACACCATATATTTT.

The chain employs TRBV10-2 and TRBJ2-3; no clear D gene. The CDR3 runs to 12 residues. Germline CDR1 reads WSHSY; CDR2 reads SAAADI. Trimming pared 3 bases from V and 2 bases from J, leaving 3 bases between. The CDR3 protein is CASSDNTDTQYF. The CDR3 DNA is TGCGCCAGCAGTGACAACACAGATACGCAGTATTTT.

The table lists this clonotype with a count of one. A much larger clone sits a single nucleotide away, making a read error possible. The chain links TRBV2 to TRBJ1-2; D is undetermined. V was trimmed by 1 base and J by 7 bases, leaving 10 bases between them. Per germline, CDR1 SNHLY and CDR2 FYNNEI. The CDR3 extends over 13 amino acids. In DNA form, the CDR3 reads TGTGCCAGCAGTGAAGGATCGGGTTGTGGCTACACCTTC. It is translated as CASSEGSGCGYTF.

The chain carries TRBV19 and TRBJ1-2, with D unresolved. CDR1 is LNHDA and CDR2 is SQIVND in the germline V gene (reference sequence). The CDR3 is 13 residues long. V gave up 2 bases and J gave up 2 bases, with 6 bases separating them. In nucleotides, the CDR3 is TGTGCCAGTAGTATACGCGGGAACTATGGCTACACCTTC. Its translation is CASSIRGNYGYTF.